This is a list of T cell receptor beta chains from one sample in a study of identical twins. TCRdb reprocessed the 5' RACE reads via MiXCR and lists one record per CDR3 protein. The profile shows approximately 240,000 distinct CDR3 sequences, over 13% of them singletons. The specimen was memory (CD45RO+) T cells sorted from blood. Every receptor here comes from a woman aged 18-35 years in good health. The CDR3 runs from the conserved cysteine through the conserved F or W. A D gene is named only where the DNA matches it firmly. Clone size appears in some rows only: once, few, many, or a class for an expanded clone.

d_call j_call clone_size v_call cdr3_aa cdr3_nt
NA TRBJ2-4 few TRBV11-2 CASSPGVGNIQYF TGTGCCAGCAGCCCCGGGGTTGGCAACATTCAGTACTTC
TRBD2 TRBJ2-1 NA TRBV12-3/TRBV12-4 CASSWGGMAYNEQFF TGTGCCAGCAGTTGGGGGGGAATGGCCTACAATGAGCAGTTCTTC
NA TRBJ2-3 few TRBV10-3 CAISEGGRADTQYF TGTGCCATCAGTGAGGGGGGTAGAGCGGATACGCAGTATTTT
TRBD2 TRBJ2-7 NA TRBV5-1 CASSARLAHYEQYF TGCGCCAGCAGCGCTAGACTAGCGCACTACGAGCAGTACTTC
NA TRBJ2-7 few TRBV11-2 CASSLGKNEQYF TGTGCCAGCAGCTTAGGGAAAAACGAGCAGTACTTC
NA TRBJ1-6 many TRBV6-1 CASSSQGRGSPLHF TGTGCCAGCAGCTCACAGGGCCGGGGTTCACCCCTCCACTTT
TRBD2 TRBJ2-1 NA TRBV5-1 CASSGGDRSGEQFF TGCGCCAGCAGCGGGGGGGACCGCAGTGGTGAGCAGTTCTTC
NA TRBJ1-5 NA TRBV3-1 CASSQYGNQPQHF TGTGCCAGCAGCCAGTATGGCAATCAGCCCCAGCATTTT
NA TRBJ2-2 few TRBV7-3 CASSGGSGELFF TGTGCCAGCAGCGGCGGTTCCGGGGAGCTGTTTTTT
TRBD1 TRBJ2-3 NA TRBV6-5 CASSYSPGQAVTDTQYF TGTGCCAGCAGTTACTCGCCGGGACAGGCGGTCACAGATACGCAGTATTTT
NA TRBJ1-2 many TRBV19 CASRKDYGYTF TGTGCCAGTAGAAAGGACTATGGCTACACCTTC
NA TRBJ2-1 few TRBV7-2 CASSLPLAFPQFF TGTGCCAGCAGCTTACCCCTAGCTTTCCCCCAGTTCTTC
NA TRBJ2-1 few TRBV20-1 CSANRRPEQFF TGCAGTGCCAATCGACGGCCCGAGCAGTTCTTC
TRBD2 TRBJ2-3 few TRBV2 CASIMSPSGSTDTQYF TGTGCCAGCATCATGTCGCCTAGCGGGAGCACAGATACGCAGTATTTT
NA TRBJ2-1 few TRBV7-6 CASSRDFSSYNEQFF TGTGCCAGCAGCCGGGACTTCAGCTCCTACAATGAGCAGTTCTTC
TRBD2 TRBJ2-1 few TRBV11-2 CASRGLAGYVNEQFF TGTGCCAGCAGGGGACTAGCGGGATACGTCAATGAGCAGTTCTTC
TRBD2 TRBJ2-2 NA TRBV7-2 CASSSRPSGGAGELFF TGTGCCAGCAGCTCCCGACCCAGCGGGGGTGCCGGGGAGCTGTTTTTT
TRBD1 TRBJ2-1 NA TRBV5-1 CASGGQGKYNEQFF TGCGCCAGCGGGGGACAGGGTAAATACAATGAGCAGTTCTTC
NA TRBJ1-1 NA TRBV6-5 CASSYSTRAEAFF TGTGCCAGCAGTTACTCGACGCGGGCTGAAGCTTTCTTT
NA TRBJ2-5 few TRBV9 CASSGPSQVGPQETQYF TGTGCCAGCAGCGGACCCAGCCAAGTGGGGCCCCAAGAGACCCAGTACTTC
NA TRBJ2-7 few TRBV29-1 CSDGNCPEVPGEQYF TGCAGCGACGGGAATTGCCCCGAGGTACCCGGCGAGCAGTACTTC
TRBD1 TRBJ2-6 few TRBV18 CASSPRDSLSGANVLTF TGTGCCAGCTCACCCCGGGACAGTCTCTCTGGGGCCAACGTCCTGACTTTC
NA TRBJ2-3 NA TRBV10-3 CAIGVTSTDTQYF TGTGCCATCGGGGTGACTAGTACAGATACGCAGTATTTT
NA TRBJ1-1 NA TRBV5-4 CASRSSRESTEAFF TGTGCCAGCAGATCCTCCAGGGAAAGCACTGAAGCTTTCTTT
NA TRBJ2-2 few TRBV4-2 CASSQDQSRTGELFF TGTGCCAGCAGCCAGGACCAGTCGCGCACCGGGGAGCTGTTTTTT
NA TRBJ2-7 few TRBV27 CASSLRGRGAYEQYF TGTGCCAGCAGTTTAAGAGGCAGGGGGGCCTACGAGCAGTACTTC
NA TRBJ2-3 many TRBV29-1 CSVVPSTDTQYF TGCAGCGTTGTTCCAAGCACAGATACGCAGTATTTT
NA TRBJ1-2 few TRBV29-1 CSVLPARVSYYGYTF TGCAGCGTTCTGCCGGCGAGGGTTTCGTACTATGGCTACACCTTC
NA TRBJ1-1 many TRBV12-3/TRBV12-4 CASSHGEAFF TGTGCCAGCAGTCACGGAGAAGCTTTCTTT
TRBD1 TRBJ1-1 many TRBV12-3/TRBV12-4 CASSRTGSTEAFF TGTGCCAGCAGTCGGACAGGCTCCACTGAAGCTTTCTTT
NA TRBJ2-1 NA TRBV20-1 CSTRSSYNEQFF TGCAGCACTAGGAGCTCCTACAATGAGCAGTTCTTC
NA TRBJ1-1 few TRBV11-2 CASSSSRGEAFF TGTGCCAGCAGCTCCTCGAGGGGGGAAGCTTTCTTT
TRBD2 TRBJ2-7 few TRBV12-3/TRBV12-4 CASSFVLAGGPYYEQYF TGTGCCAGCAGTTTTGTCCTAGCGGGGGGGCCCTACTACGAGCAGTACTTC
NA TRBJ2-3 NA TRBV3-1 CATSGGSTDTQYF TGTGCCACCAGCGGAGGGAGCACAGATACGCAGTATTTT
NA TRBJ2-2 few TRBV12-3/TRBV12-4 CASRGSGYTGELFF TGTGCCAGCAGGGGTAGCGGTTACACCGGGGAGCTGTTTTTT
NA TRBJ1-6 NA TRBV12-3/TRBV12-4 CASSFGTGVDSPLHF TGTGCCAGCAGTTTCGGAACAGGAGTGGATTCACCCCTCCACTTT
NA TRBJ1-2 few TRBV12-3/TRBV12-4 CASSLVLNYGYTF TGTGCCAGCAGTTTGGTCTTGAACTATGGCTACACCTTC
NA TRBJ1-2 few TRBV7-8 CASSLLVNNYGYTF TGTGCCAGCAGCTTATTGGTCAATAACTATGGCTACACCTTC
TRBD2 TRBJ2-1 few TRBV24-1 CATSDPSGGNEQFF TGTGCCACCAGTGATCCGAGCGGGGGCAATGAGCAGTTCTTC
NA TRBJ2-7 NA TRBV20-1 CSAREGGEYYEQYF TGCAGTGCTAGAGAGGGAGGAGAATATTACGAGCAGTACTTC
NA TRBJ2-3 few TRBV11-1 CASSNPGQGTSLTDTQYF TGTGCCAGCAGCAATCCGGGACAGGGGACTAGCCTCACAGATACGCAGTATTTT